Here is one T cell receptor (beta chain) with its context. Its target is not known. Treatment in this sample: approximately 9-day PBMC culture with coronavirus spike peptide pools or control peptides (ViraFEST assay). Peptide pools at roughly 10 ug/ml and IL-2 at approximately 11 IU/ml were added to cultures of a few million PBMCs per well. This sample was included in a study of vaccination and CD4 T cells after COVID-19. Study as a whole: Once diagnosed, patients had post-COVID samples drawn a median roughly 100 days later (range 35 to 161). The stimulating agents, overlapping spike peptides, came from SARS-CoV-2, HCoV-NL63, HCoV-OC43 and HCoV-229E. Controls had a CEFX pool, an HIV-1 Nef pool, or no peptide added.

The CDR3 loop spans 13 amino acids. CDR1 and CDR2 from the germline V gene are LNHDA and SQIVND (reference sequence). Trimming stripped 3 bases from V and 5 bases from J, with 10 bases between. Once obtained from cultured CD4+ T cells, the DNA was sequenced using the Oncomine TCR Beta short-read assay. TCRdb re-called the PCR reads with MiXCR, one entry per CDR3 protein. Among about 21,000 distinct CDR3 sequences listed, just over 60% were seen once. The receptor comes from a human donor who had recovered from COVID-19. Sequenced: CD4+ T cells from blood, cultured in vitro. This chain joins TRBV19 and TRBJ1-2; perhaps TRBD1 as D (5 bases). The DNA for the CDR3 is TGTGCCAGTAGTATGGGGCAGTGGTATGGCTACACCTTC. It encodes CASSMGQWYGYTF.